This passage covers 16 T cell receptor beta chains from one sample sequenced in a study of neoadjuvant anti-PD-1 for oral cavity cancer. Generated by immunoSEQ multiplex PCR, the TCRdb table keeps only in-frame clones and is missing some. Of some 20,000 clones detected, over 65% appear once; the ten largest clones hold approximately 2.7%. Source: PBMCs, taken before nivolumab (anti-PD-1) treatment. The receptors stem from a person aged 35-79 years with oral cavity squamous cell carcinoma.

This clone appeared once. This chain links TRBV5-1 with TRBJ2-3, with a tentative D call TRBD2 (5 bases). Deletions cut 0 bases from V and 3 bases from J, with 14 bases between. The germline gives CDR1 SGHRS, CDR2 YFSETQ. The CDR3 contains 16 residues. The CDR3: CASSLGAGQGTDTQYF. CDR3 in DNA: TGCGCCAGCAGCTTGGGGGCGGGCCAAGGAACAGATACGCAGTATTTT.

V usage is TRBV7-8 and J usage is TRBJ1-3; D uncertain. Trimming stripped 0 bases from V and 0 bases from J, with 6 bases between. Germline CDR1 is SGHVS and CDR2 is FQNEAQ. The CDR3 is made up of 15 amino acids. CDR3 protein: CASSLALSSGNTIYF. The CDR3 DNA follows: TGTGCCAGCAGCTTAGCGCTCAGCTCTGGAAACACCATATATTTT.

The chain's CDR3 is CAWRGLGWQQYF. CDR3 DNA: TGTGCCTGGAGGGGACTAGGGTGGCAGCAGTACTTC. J is TRBJ2-7 and V is TRBV30, with 8 bases identical to TRBD2. In germline, CDR1 is GTSNPN, CDR2 SVGIG (reference sequence). With 3 bases clipped from V and 8 bases from J, the junction kept 6 bases outside the gene matches. The CDR3 spans 12 residues.

The rearrangement links TRBV27 to TRBJ1-4, with D unresolved. Trimming removed 0 bases at V and 7 bases at J, with 9 bases between. This CDR3 comprises 14 residues. Looked up from germline, CDR1 is MNHEY and CDR2 is SMNVEV (reference sequence). The DNA of the CDR3 is TGTGCCAGCAGTTTATCAGGGTGGAGTGAAAAACTGTTTTTT. Translation: CASSLSGWSEKLFF.

This clone was recorded once. The rearrangement joins TRBV4-2 to TRBJ2-2; D might be TRBD2 (5 bases). The ends were cut back, 0 bases at V and 4 bases at J, with 9 bases in the middle. The length of the CDR3 is 15 residues. Germline CDR1 is LGHNA and CDR2 is YNFKEQ. The DNA for the CDR3 is TGTGCCAGCAGCCAAGACTGGGCGGGCACCGGGGAGCTGTTTTTT. It encodes CASSQDWAGTGELFF.

This chain links TRBV7-9 with TRBJ1-5, with no clear D. Trimming removed 1 base at V and 6 bases at J, with 16 bases between. Germline CDR1 is SEHNR and CDR2 is FQNEAQ (reference sequence). There are 16 residues in the CDR3. The DNA of the CDR3 is TGTGCCAGCAGCTTAGGGGATGGGAGGTCAACTCAGCCCCAGCATTTT. It yields the protein CASSLGDGRSTQPQHF.

The J gene is TRBJ2-3, the V gene TRBV4-1, with TRBD2 as a possible D gene (6 bases). The length of the CDR3 is 13 residues. V lost 6 bases and J 4 bases, leaving 11 bases between the germline ends. Germline CDR1 MGHRA, CDR2 YSYEKL. The CDR3 is CASSLGGPDTQYF. CDR3 sequence (DNA): TGCGCCAGCAGTCTCGGGGGACCAGATACGCAGTATTTT.

V usage is TRBV6-6 and J usage is TRBJ1-3, with D unresolved. The germline V gene encodes CDR1 MNHNY and CDR2 SVGAGI (reference sequence). This CDR3 contains 11 residues. The V end lost 7 bases, the J end lost 8 bases, and 9 bases lay between the germline ends. This chain's CDR3 is CASKTGDTIYF. Here the CDR3 DNA reads TGTGCCAGCAAAACCGGGGACACCATATATTTT.

CDR3 bases: TGTGCCAGCAGCCCAATCTCCTACGAGCAGTACTTC. Its protein product is CASSPISYEQYF. The genes are TRBV7-9 and TRBJ2-7, with D unclear. The CDR3 is made up of 12 amino acids. The germline CDR1 and CDR2 sequences are SEHNR and FQNEAQ (reference sequence). V lost 5 bases and J 0 bases, leaving 5 bases between the germline ends.

The chain uses TRBV10-1 and TRBJ2-3, with a weak D call TRBD1 (5 bases). The CDR3 runs 13 residues. CDR1 and CDR2 (germline): WNHNN, SYGVQD (reference sequence). Deletions cut 5 bases from V and 0 bases from J, with 6 bases between. CDR3 sequence reads: CASSSGSTDTQYF. The CDR3 DNA follows: TGCGCCAGCAGTTCAGGGAGCACAGATACGCAGTATTTT.

This clone was recorded a few times. The V call is TRBV7-8, the J call TRBJ2-1; 9 bases map to TRBD2. Germline assignment: CDR1 SGHVS and CDR2 FQNEAQ. J was trimmed by 8 bases and V by 1 base; bases with no gene match: 3. CDR3 length equals 14 residues. The CDR3 here is CASSLEGLAHEQFF. The CDR3 DNA follows: TGTGCCAGCAGCTTAGAGGGACTAGCCCATGAGCAGTTCTTC. The whole variable domain, remainder taken from reference TRBV7-8 and TRBJ2-1, is GAGVSQSPRYKVAKRGQDVALRCDPISGHVSLFWYQQALGQGPEFLTYFQNEAQLDKSGLPSDRFFAERPEGSVSTLKIQRTQQEDSAVYLCASSLEGLAHEQFFGPGTRLTVL.

In its sample, this clone was seen a few times. The CDR3 is CASRPSGVGEQYF. The CDR3 region has the DNA TGTGCCAGCAGACCAAGCGGAGTGGGGGAGCAGTACTTC. The V and J genes are TRBV14 and TRBJ2-7, with D tentatively TRBD2 (5 bases). CDR1 and CDR2 from the germline V gene are SGHDN and FVKESK. This CDR3 has 13 residues. With 6 bases removed from V and 7 bases from J, the gap between germline ends came to 16 bases.

The chain joins TRBV6-5 to TRBJ2-5, with 7 bases identical to TRBD2. Germline CDR1 MNHEY, CDR2 SVGAGI. J lost 3 bases, V lost 1 base, and 5 bases had no gene match. The CDR3 totals 15 residues. In nucleotides, the CDR3 is TGTGCCAGCAGTTACTTTAGCGGGTCGAAAGAGACCCAGTACTTC. It yields the protein CASSYFSGSKETQYF.

The chain carries TRBV4-2 and TRBJ2-5, with no clear D. CDR1 and CDR2 from the germline V gene are LGHNA and YNFKEQ. The CDR3 is 15 amino acids. Trimming took 0 bases from V and 4 from J, leaving 12 bases between them. CDR3 sequence reads: CASSQDPQVGETQYF. CDR3 DNA sequence: TGTGCCAGCAGCCAAGATCCCCAGGTAGGAGAGACCCAGTACTTC.

The V gene is TRBV7-9, the J gene TRBJ1-1; 7 bases match TRBD1. The CDR3 has 13 amino acids. Looked up from germline, CDR1 is SEHNR and CDR2 is FQNEAQ (reference sequence). The V gene end was trimmed by 3 bases and the J gene end by 4 bases; junction bases not matched to a gene: 2. CDR3 region: CASSLGQTTEAFF. The CDR3 coding sequence is TGTGCCAGCAGCTTGGGACAGACCACTGAAGCTTTCTTT.

The chain uses TRBV7-2 and TRBJ1-5, with 9 bases that match TRBD1. The CDR3 extends over 19 amino acids. Germline CDR1 and CDR2: SGHTA and FQGNSA. V lost 2 bases and J lost 5; bases outside the gene matches: 16. CDR3 protein: CASSLLGNGGQGFDQPQHF. The CDR3 DNA follows: TGTGCCAGCAGCTTATTGGGGAACGGGGGACAGGGTTTCGATCAGCCCCAGCATTTT. Variable domain in full (rest from reference TRBV7-2 and TRBJ1-5): GAGVSQSPSNKVTEKGKDVELRCDPISGHTALYWYRQSLGQGLEFLIYFQGNSAPDKSGLPSDRFSAERTGGSVSTLTIQRTQQEDSAVYLCASSLLGNGGQGFDQPQHFGDGTRLSIL.